The rows below give T cell receptor beta chains drawn from one sample of a study of blood T cell repertoires in COVID-19. Measured with immunoSEQ multiplex PCR; TCRdb has only the in-frame clones, and not every one. The sample shows roughly 190,000 clones, about 93% of them seen only once. Sequenced material: peripheral blood. The receptors come from a man aged 45-65 years with acute or convalescent COVID-19. CDR3s include the opening cysteine and the closing phenylalanine or tryptophan. The D gene is left open where the match is weak. A row's size may be missing; if present it is once, few, many or a size class.

>TRBJ2-1|TRBV7-9|-|TRBD2
CASSPTTSGGGDEQFF
TGTGCCAGCAGCCCTACAACTAGCGGGGGCGGAGATGAGCAGTTCTTC
>TRBJ1-6|TRBV5-4|few|-
CASSFGLGQIYNSPLHF
TGTGCCAGCAGCTTCGGATTAGGACAGATTTATAATTCACCCCTCCACTTT
>TRBJ1-1|TRBV9|once|TRBD1
CASSERTGEGGTEAFF
TGTGCCAGCAGCGAGAGGACAGGGGAAGGGGGCACTGAAGCTTTCTTT
>TRBJ2-2|TRBV12-3/TRBV12-4|-|-
CASSRTGELFF
TGTGCCAGCAGCCGTACCGGGGAGCTGTTTTTT
>TRBJ1-1|TRBV4-1|few|-
CASSQEVAQGFGQAFF
TGCGCCAGCAGCCAAGAGGTAGCACAGGGTTTTGGGCAAGCTTTCTTT
>TRBJ2-7|TRBV7-9|-|-
CASSRDRSLNYEQYF
TGTGCCAGCAGCCGCGACAGGTCTTTGAACTACGAGCAGTACTTC
>TRBJ2-3|TRBV27|-|-
CASSLGFPPDTQYF
TGTGCCAGCAGTCTGGGCTTTCCGCCAGATACGCAGTATTTT
>TRBJ2-7|TRBV3-1/TRBV3-2|-|TRBD2
CASSPRLAGSPPDEQYF
TGTGCCAGCAGCCCCCGACTAGCGGGAAGTCCTCCCGACGAGCAGTACTTC
>TRBJ1-1|TRBV12-5|-|TRBD1
CASGQTHYGTGNTEAFF
TGTGCTAGTGGTCAAACGCATTATGGGACAGGGAACACTGAAGCTTTCTTT
>TRBJ2-1|TRBV19|-|TRBD2
CASSIFASGRDEQFF
TGTGCCAGTAGTATCTTCGCTAGCGGGAGAGACGAGCAGTTCTTC
>TRBJ1-1|TRBV4-3|-|TRBD1
CASSPWTGRNTEAFF
TGCGCCAGCAGCCCGTGGACAGGGAGGAACACTGAAGCTTTCTTT
>TRBJ1-5|TRBV23-1|-|-
CASSEPRGNQPQHF
TGCGCCAGCAGTGAACCGAGGGGGAATCAGCCCCAGCATTTT
>TRBJ2-7|TRBV7-2|-|TRBD1
CASSPYRGRATYEQYF
TGTGCCAGCAGCCCATACAGGGGCAGAGCTACCTACGAGCAGTACTTC
>TRBJ1-4|TRBV6-6|-|TRBD1
CASSDDRVNEKLFF
TGTGCCAGCAGCGACGACAGGGTTAATGAAAAACTGTTTTTT
>TRBJ1-1|TRBV30|-|-
CAWNYRGRGEAFF
TGTGCCTGGAACTATAGGGGCAGGGGTGAAGCTTTCTTT
>TRBJ2-2|TRBV7-7|-|-
CASSHRGTGELFF
TGTGCTAGCAGCCATCGGGGCACCGGGGAGCTGTTTTTT
>TRBJ2-5|TRBV23-1|-|TRBD1
CASSHTPGGTGGVGETQYF
TGCGCCAGCAGTCATACCCCCGGCGGGACAGGAGGGGTAGGAGAGACCCAGTACTTC
>TRBJ1-5|TRBV18|-|-
CASSLWEGDQPQHF
TGTGCCAGCTCCCTTTGGGAGGGGGATCAGCCCCAGCATTTT
>TRBJ2-7|TRBV18|once|-
CASSNQAQEQYF
TGTGCCAGCTCAAACCAGGCGCAAGAGCAGTACTTC
>TRBJ2-3|TRBV18|-|TRBD1
CASSPRQGPDTQYF
TGTGCCAGCTCACCTCGACAGGGCCCAGATACGCAGTATTTT
>TRBJ1-3|TRBV11-2|few|-
CASSLSGWGSGNTIYF
TGTGCCAGCAGCTTAAGCGGCTGGGGCTCTGGAAACACCATATATTTT
>TRBJ2-1|TRBV24-1|-|TRBD1
CATTAGTGEYNEQFF
TGTGCCACCACGGCCGGGACAGGGGAATACAATGAGCAGTTCTTC
>TRBJ2-5|TRBV11-1|-|TRBD1
CASSSWTGETQYF
TGTGCCAGCAGCTCCTGGACAGGGGAGACCCAGTACTTC
>TRBJ1-4|TRBV6-6|-|-
CASSLGVTNEKLFF
TGTGCCAGCAGTCTGGGCGTAACTAATGAAAAACTGTTTTTT
>TRBJ2-5|TRBV7-8|-|TRBD1
CASSLVTGGGKTQYF
TGTGCCAGCAGCTTAGTGACAGGGGGCGGGAAGACCCAGTACTTC
>TRBJ2-7|TRBV7-6|-|-
CASSPRDSPRTYEQYF
TGTGCCAGCAGCCCTAGGGACTCCCCGAGGACTTACGAGCAGTACTTC
>TRBJ1-6|TRBV4-2|-|TRBD1
CASSQDLMTDRGLNSPLHF
TGTGCCAGCAGCCAAGATTTGATGACCGACAGGGGTCTGAATTCACCCCTCCACTTT
>TRBJ2-7|TRBV7-8|-|TRBD1
CASSSTGTGGAGYF
TGTGCCAGCAGCTCCACCGGGACAGGGGGCGCCGGGTACTTC
>TRBJ1-1|TRBV5-8|-|-
CASSLTGRTEAFF
TGTGCCAGCAGCTTAACAGGGCGCACTGAAGCTTTCTTT
>TRBJ2-3|TRBV7-9|-|-
CASSFWGGNRTDTQYF
TGTGCCAGCAGCTTTTGGGGGGGCAACCGCACAGATACGCAGTATTTT
>TRBJ1-1|TRBV27|-|TRBD1
CASSSPTRTGFTEAFF
TGTGCCAGCAGTTCACCGACCAGGACAGGGTTCACTGAAGCTTTCTTT
>TRBJ2-5|TRBV4-1|-|-
CASSQVQGRGTQYF
TGCGCCAGCAGCCAAGTCCAAGGCCGGGGTACCCAGTACTTC
>TRBJ2-1|TRBV6-5|once|TRBD2
CASRTSLNNEQFF
TGTGCCAGTCGGACTAGCCTCAACAATGAGCAGTTCTTC
>TRBJ2-6|TRBV3-1/TRBV3-2|-|-
CASSRDSSGANVLTF
TGTGCCAGCAGCCGAGACAGTTCTGGGGCCAACGTCCTGACTTTC
>TRBJ2-1|TRBV29-1|-|TRBD1
CSVPPPGGSYNEQFF
TGCAGCGTTCCTCCTCCAGGGGGCTCCTACAATGAGCAGTTCTTC
>TRBJ1-2|TRBV7-8|-|TRBD1
CASSSGDRNYGYTF
TGTGCCAGCAGCTCAGGGGACAGAAACTATGGCTACACCTTC
>TRBJ2-1|TRBV7-2|-|TRBD2
CASSDRDYRSNEQFF
TGTGCCAGCAGCGACCGGGACTACCGATCCAATGAGCAGTTCTTC
>TRBJ2-7|TRBV4-1|-|TRBD1
CASSQVPGQGYDEQYF
TGCGCCAGCAGCCAAGTCCCCGGACAGGGGTATGACGAGCAGTACTTC
>TRBJ1-2|TRBV11-2|-|TRBD1
CASSVRQGTHYGYTF
TGTGCCAGCAGCGTCCGACAGGGGACTCACTATGGCTACACCTTC
>TRBJ2-2|TRBV2|-|-
CASKQGAGNTGELFF
TGTGCCAGCAAACAGGGCGCGGGGAACACCGGGGAGCTGTTTTTT
>TRBJ1-4|TRBV28|-|-
CASSTNRVANEKLFF
TGTGCCAGCAGTACCAACAGGGTCGCTAATGAAAAACTGTTTTTT
>TRBJ2-1|TRBV28|-|TRBD2
CASSLAGGQNEQFF
TGTGCCAGCAGTTTAGCGGGAGGGCAGAATGAGCAGTTCTTC
>TRBJ2-2|TRBV5-1|-|TRBD2
CASSLSAGGNTGELFF
TGCGCCAGCAGCTTGTCCGCGGGGGGGAACACCGGGGAGCTGTTTTTT
>TRBJ2-3|TRBV6-2/TRBV6-3|-|TRBD2
CASSYGTSGGITDTQYF
TGTGCCAGCAGTTATGGGACTAGCGGGGGGATCACAGATACGCAGTATTTT
>TRBJ1-2|TRBV28|-|-
CASSRGQLGRYTF
TGTGCCAGCAGCCGAGGACAGCTTGGGCGCTACACCTTC
>TRBJ2-1|TRBV11-2|-|TRBD2
CASSSGGTSGPSYNEQFF
TGTGCCAGCAGCTCGGGGGGGACTAGCGGACCCTCCTACAATGAGCAGTTCTTC
>TRBJ1-5|TRBV15|-|-
CATSRQGNQPQHF
TGTGCCACCAGCAGACAGGGGAATCAGCCCCAGCATTTT
>TRBJ2-2|TRBV6-4|-|-
CASSDIVAGELFF
TGTGCCAGCAGTGACATAGTCGCCGGGGAGCTGTTTTTT
>TRBJ2-3|TRBV19|-|-
CASSIDEGGTDTQYF
TGTGCCAGTAGTATAGATGAAGGGGGAACAGATACGCAGTATTTT
>TRBJ2-3|TRBV15|-|TRBD1
CATSRGQGGTDTQYF
TGTGCCACCAGCAGAGGACAGGGGGGCACAGATACGCAGTATTTT
>TRBJ2-1|TRBV6-2/TRBV6-3|-|-
CASSYFGSSYNEQFF
TGTGCCAGCAGTTACTTCGGGAGCTCCTACAATGAGCAGTTCTTC